The 27 T cell receptor beta chains below all came from one sample that was sequenced in a study of shared clonotypes between healthy human individuals. This table comes from immunoSEQ multiplex PCR, and its TCRdb copy is limited to in-frame clones, with some not included. This repertoire shows a few million clones, roughly 93% found once; its top ten account for 0.39%. Sequenced material: naive CD4+ T cells from PBMCs. Subset meaning: CD45RA+ positively selected. These TCRs come from a man between 18 and 35 years old in good health. Some clones in this sample may be carry-over from other donors' samples.

For this clone: The identical CDR3 is also encoded by other nucleotide sequences in the sample. The chain has TRBV7-9 and TRBJ2-7; TRBD2 is a possible D gene (6 bases). Germline CDR1 is SEHNR and CDR2 is FQNEAQ (reference sequence). The V end lost 5 bases, the J end lost 2 bases, and 10 bases lay between the germline ends. There are 13 residues in the CDR3. CDR3 in DNA: TGTGCCAGCAGCCTTGCGGGGACCTACGAGCAGTACTTC. As protein: CASSLAGTYEQYF.

The rearrangement joins TRBV18 to TRBJ1-3; D ambiguous. Germline V gene sequence: CDR1 KGHSH, CDR2 LQKENI. The CDR3 is made up of 15 amino acids. Trimming removed 5 bases from V and 0 bases from J, with 11 bases in between. The CDR3 loop reads CASSSKTDSGNTIYF. The CDR3 region has the DNA TGTGCCAGCTCAAGCAAAACAGACTCTGGAAACACCATATATTTT.

The chain has TRBV27 and TRBJ2-4; tentatively, D is TRBD1 (5 bases). The ends were cut back, 1 base at V and 3 bases at J, with 13 bases in the middle. The CDR3 contains 16 residues. Germline values: CDR1 MNHEY, CDR2 SMNVEV (reference sequence). The CDR3 loop is CASSLFGHQGKNIQYF. CDR3 coding DNA: TGTGCCAGCAGTTTATTTGGGCATCAGGGCAAAAACATTCAGTACTTC.

This chain links TRBV9 with TRBJ1-3, with TRBD1 matching over 9 bases. The V and J ends lost 2 bases and 8 bases, in that order; junction bases with no gene match: 11. The CDR3 extends over 16 amino acids. Germline V gives CDR1 SGDLS, CDR2 YYNGEE. CDR3 loop: CASSVAPDRGGDTIYF. Here the CDR3 DNA reads TGTGCCAGCAGCGTCGCTCCGGACAGGGGAGGTGACACCATATATTTT.

The gene calls are TRBV5-1 and TRBJ2-1; D possibly uses TRBD1 or TRBD2 (5 bases each). In germline, CDR1 is SGHRS, CDR2 YFSETQ. The CDR3 has 16 residues. V lost 4 bases to trimming and J lost 3 bases, with 17 bases between them. CDR3 amino acids: CASSTGPQTYYNEQFF. The CDR3 nucleotides are TGCGCCAGCAGCACGGGGCCCCAAACTTACTACAATGAGCAGTTCTTC.

The gene calls are TRBV6-1 and TRBJ2-7; 10 nucleotides align to TRBD1. V gave up 5 bases and J gave up 1 base; unmatched junction bases: 2. Germline V gives CDR1 MNHNS, CDR2 SASEGT. The CDR3 length is 14 residues. The CDR3 loop is CASSRQGASYEQYF. The CDR3 DNA sequence: TGTGCCAGCAGTAGACAGGGGGCTTCCTACGAGCAGTACTTC.

The V and J genes are TRBV29-1 and TRBJ1-3; 7 bases fit TRBD1. V was clipped by 0 bases and J by 0 bases; unmatched bases: 11. From germline, CDR1 is SQVTM and CDR2 ANQGSEA. This CDR3 spans 18 amino acids. CDR3 coding DNA: TGCAGCGTTGAAGATCGGGGACAGAGCCTTTTCTCTGGAAACACCATATATTTT. This codes for CSVEDRGQSLFSGNTIYF.

The chain employs TRBV19 and TRBJ2-7, with TRBD1 matching 7 bases. The junction had 14 bases not matched to a gene; V was cut back by 4 bases and J by 5 bases. CDR1 and CDR2 from the germline V gene are LNHDA and SQIVND (reference sequence). This CDR3 spans 16 amino acids. Written as DNA, the CDR3 is TGTGCCAGTAGTACGGCCCCGGGACAGCTCGGGAACGAGCAGTACTTC. Translated, it gives CASSTAPGQLGNEQYF.

The V and J genes are TRBV19 and TRBJ2-1; D gene unclear. Per germline, CDR1 LNHDA and CDR2 SQIVND (reference sequence). The CDR3 spans 16 residues. Deletions cut 6 bases from V and 0 bases from J, with 15 bases between. CDR3 DNA: TGTGCCAGTAGGAATACGGCGGAGAGCTCCTACAATGAGCAGTTCTTC. Translation gives CASRNTAESSYNEQFF.

As to this clone: The sample has other DNA sequences that encode this CDR3 too. The CDR3 DNA sequence: TGTGCCAGCAGCCGGGGACTGAACAATGAGCAGTTCTTC. It codes for CASSRGLNNEQFF. The chain links TRBV11-2 to TRBJ2-1; D is perhaps TRBD2 (6 bases). V dropped 5 bases and J dropped 5 bases, with 10 bases sitting between them. Germline V gives CDR1 SGHAT, CDR2 FQNNGV. The CDR3 covers 13 residues.

The genes are TRBV29-1 and TRBJ2-5; weak D call: TRBD1 (6 bases). V was clipped by 7 bases and J by 4 bases, with 10 bases between them. Germline CDR1 and CDR2: SQVTM and ANQGSEA. The CDR3 totals 11 residues. CDR3 nucleotide sequence: TGCAGCGCCGCACAGGGAGAGACCCAGTACTTC. This sequence encodes CSAAQGETQYF.

A word on this clone: Other nucleotide sequences from this sample produce the same CDR3. The V call is TRBV28, the J call TRBJ2-7, with D possibly called TRBD1 or TRBD2 (6 bases each). The CDR3 has 14 residues. V shed 2 bases and J shed 2 bases, with 10 bases lying between them. CDR1 MDHEN and CDR2 SYDVKM come from the germline V gene. CDR3 sequence (DNA): TGTGCCAGCAGTTTAGGGGGGCCCACCTACGAGCAGTACTTC. This translates into CASSLGGPTYEQYF.

This sequence joins TRBV7-3 and TRBJ2-3, with D perhaps given as TRBD1 or TRBD2 (5 bases each). V was clipped by 3 bases and J by 5 bases, with 12 bases between them. The germline V gene has CDR1 SGHTA and CDR2 FQGTGA. The CDR3 spans 14 residues. Written as DNA, the CDR3 is TGTGCCAGCAGCTTCTCGGGGCTTGGAGATACGCAGTATTTT. It is translated as CASSFSGLGDTQYF.

The chain recombines TRBV28 with TRBJ2-3, with D perhaps matching TRBD2 (6 bases). CDR1 is MDHEN, CDR2 SYDVKM, per germline. The ends were cut back, 2 bases at V and 1 base at J, with 19 bases in the middle. The CDR3 is made up of 18 amino acids. CDR3 sequence (DNA): TGTGCCAGCAGTTTAGGTCCGGGGGAGGCTCTCCGCACAGATACGCAGTATTTT. Its protein is CASSLGPGEALRTDTQYF.

The chain recombines TRBV30 with TRBJ2-5, with TRBD1 identical over 10 bases. This CDR3 has 15 residues. Losses at the gene ends were 3 bases for V and 5 bases for J; bases not matched to a gene: 9. CDR1 is GTSNPN, CDR2 SVGIG, per germline (reference sequence). CDR3 nucleotide sequence: TGTGCCTGGAGGTCCGGGACAGGGGTTTTCGAGACCCAGTACTTC. It codes for CAWRSGTGVFETQYF.

This chain links TRBV5-6 with TRBJ2-1; 7 bases fit TRBD1. CDR3 size: 14 residues. Germline CDR1 SGHDT, CDR2 YYEEEE. With V trimmed by 0 bases and J by 7 bases, 4 bases remained unmatched. In nucleotides, the CDR3 is TGTGCCAGCAGCTTGGGCCTACAGGGGAATGAGCAGTTCTTC. It translates to CASSLGLQGNEQFF.

The chain uses TRBV5-1 and TRBJ2-1, with D perhaps TRBD1 or TRBD2 (5 bases each). The ends were cut back, 1 base at V and 1 base at J, with 9 bases in the middle. This CDR3 spans 15 amino acids. The germline V gene encodes CDR1 SGHRS and CDR2 YFSETQ. The CDR3 spells CASSLSGTSYNEQFF. CDR3 nucleotides: TGCGCCAGCAGCTTGTCCGGGACGTCCTACAATGAGCAGTTCTTC.

The chain's CDR3 is CASSPDTNTEAFF. Written as DNA, the CDR3 is TGCGCCAGCAGCCCTGACACTAACACTGAAGCTTTCTTT. This chain links TRBV5-1 with TRBJ1-1, with unresolved D. The CDR3 is 13 residues long. The germline V and J ends were trimmed by 4 bases and 2 bases, with 9 bases remaining between them. The germline CDR1 and CDR2 sequences are SGHRS and YFSETQ.

This clone was observed once. The CDR3 loop reads CASSLISGGEQFF. In DNA, the CDR3 is TGCGCCAGCAGCTTGATTAGCGGAGGTGAGCAGTTCTTC. The chain has TRBV5-1 and TRBJ2-1, with TRBD2 as a possible D gene (6 bases). The CDR3 sequence is 13 residues long. The V gene lost 1 base and the J gene lost 9 bases, with 11 bases spanning the gap. Per the germline V gene, CDR1 is SGHRS and CDR2 is YFSETQ.

This clone appeared a few times. The chain recombines TRBV29-1 with TRBJ1-2; D not certain. The germline CDR1 and CDR2 sequences are SQVTM and ANQGSEA. This CDR3 is 12 amino acids long. The V gene lost 4 bases and the J gene lost 8 bases, with 14 bases spanning the gap. CDR3 in amino acids: CSVAAGYGGYTF. The CDR3 DNA reads TGCAGCGTTGCGGCCGGATACGGGGGCTACACCTTC.

The V and J genes are TRBV5-4 and TRBJ2-5, with 8 bases matching TRBD2. The length of the CDR3 is 13 residues. Germline CDR1 reads SGHNT; CDR2 reads YYREEE (reference sequence). V lost 2 bases, J lost 3 bases, and 0 bases stayed unmatched. The CDR3 nucleotides are TGTGCCAGCAGCTTCGGGGGGGAAGAGACCCAGTACTTC. It codes for CASSFGGEETQYF.

The chain joins TRBV28 to TRBJ2-5; D is unclear. The V gene's germline CDR1 is MDHEN and CDR2 SYDVKM. Trimming pared 5 bases from V and 4 bases from J, leaving 26 bases between. The CDR3 runs 18 residues. This CDR3 is CASSAISTARRGSETQYF. For the CDR3, the DNA is TGTGCCAGCAGTGCTATCTCAACGGCTCGCCGAGGTTCAGAGACCCAGTACTTC.

V is TRBV4-2 and J is TRBJ2-5; no reliable D call. Germline V gene data show CDR1 as LGHNA and CDR2 as YNFKEQ. This CDR3 region has 13 residues. V was pared by 3 bases and J by 3 bases, with 8 bases between. The CDR3 sequence is CASSHSQEETQYF. CDR3 DNA: TGTGCCAGCAGCCACAGCCAGGAAGAGACCCAGTACTTC.

In the case of this clone: The sample holds other DNA sequences that translate to the same CDR3. The chain carries TRBV2 and TRBJ1-5; D is unresolved. CDR3 size: 15 residues. Trimming removed 0 bases from V and 0 bases from J, with 6 bases in between. Germline CDR1 reads SNHLY; CDR2 reads FYNNEI. The CDR3 reads CASSEARGSNQPQHF. The CDR3 DNA is TGTGCCAGCAGTGAAGCGCGCGGTAGCAATCAGCCCCAGCATTTT. The whole variable domain, filled in from reference TRBV2 and TRBJ1-5, reads EPEVTQTPSHQVTQMGQEVILRCVPISNHLYFYWYRQILGQKVEFLVSFYNNEISEKSEIFDDQFSVERPDGSNFTLKIRSTKLEDSAMYFCASSEARGSNQPQHFGDGTRLSIL.

V and J are TRBV25-1 and TRBJ1-6, with D unclear. Germline assignment: CDR1 MGHDK and CDR2 SYGVNS. This CDR3 spans 12 amino acids. Trimming cost V 2 bases and J 6 bases, with 2 bases left between them. This CDR3 is CASSEANSPLHF. The CDR3 DNA reads TGTGCCAGCAGTGAAGCTAATTCACCCCTCCACTTT.

The rearrangement uses TRBV2 and TRBJ2-6, with D uncertain. V was clipped by 4 bases and J by 2 bases, with 9 bases between them. The CDR3 loop spans 15 amino acids. The germline V gene has CDR1 SNHLY and CDR2 FYNNEI. The CDR3 is CASSGMQTGANVLTF. In DNA form, the CDR3 reads TGTGCCAGCAGTGGTATGCAGACTGGGGCCAACGTCCTGACTTTC.

This chain uses TRBV7-9 with TRBJ1-1, with 9 bases aligning to TRBD1. CDR1 and CDR2 from the germline V gene are SEHNR and FQNEAQ (reference sequence). Trimming removed 3 bases from V and 1 base from J; junction bases left unmatched: 6. This CDR3 comprises 16 residues. CDR3: CASSLWGQGQNTEAFF. The CDR3 bases are TGTGCCAGCAGCTTGTGGGGACAGGGTCAGAACACTGAAGCTTTCTTT. The entire variable domain, with the rest obtained from reference TRBV7-9 and TRBJ1-1, is as follows: DTGVSQNPRHKITKRGQNVTFRCDPISEHNRLYWYRQTLGQGPEFLTYFQNEAQLEKSRLLSDRFSAERPKGSFSTLEIQRTEQGDSAMYLCASSLWGQGQNTEAFFGQGTRLTVV.